The present entry profiles one T cell receptor (beta chain) with its context. The antigen is unknown. Produced via immunoSEQ multiplex PCR; TCRdb's table is partial and in-frame only. There are 15,000 to 19,000 clones in the sample; just under 75% occur only once, and about 3% lies in the top ten. Graft-derived tissue was subjected to processing to liberate intraepithelial and lamina propria lymphocytes. The data belong to a study of graft-versus-host responses after intestinal transplantation. Study as a whole: Among the recipients, all got anti-thymocyte globulin induction and then tacrolimus and steroids for about 3 years. Study-level findings and limits: The recipient marrow held GvH clones, and some of them showed up first in ileum or blood.

V lost 3 bases and J lost 4, with 7 bases in between. The germline CDR1 and CDR2 sequences are MNHEY and SMNVEV (reference sequence). This CDR3 has 13 amino acids. The chain employs TRBV27 and TRBJ2-1, with D uncertain. The input for sequencing was ileum tissue, taken 14 days after transplant. The receptor comes from a human patient who received an intestinal transplant, so some T cells may come from the graft donor. In DNA form, the CDR3 reads TGTGCCAGCAGTTTGGTGGTATACAATGAGCAGTTCTTC. Amino acids: CASSLVVYNEQFF.